This T cell receptor beta chain was obtained from a study of cytomegalovirus exposure and HLA in healthy donors. Study-level findings and limits: Among CMV-associated TCR beta chains, most appeared HLA-restricted in a later analysis.

Primers for the PCR totalled 60 Vbeta and 13 Jbeta. Clones were sequenced by immunoSEQ multiplex PCR, and TCRdb holds only the in-frame ones, with some missing. The sample lists some 130,000 clones, 85% to 90% occurring once. Comment on this clone: The target antigen is unknown.

This clonotype was obtained from a young woman in good health and CMV-seropositive. The sample comprised PBMCs.

The CDR3 loop reads CASSPGDSSLQETQYF. The CDR3 nucleotides read TGCGCCAGCAGCCCCGGGGACAGCTCCCTCCAAGAGACCCAGTACTTC. V and J are TRBV4-1 and TRBJ2-5, with 7 bases matching TRBD1. The CDR3 covers 16 residues. With 4 bases clipped from V and 1 base from J, the junction kept 9 bases outside the gene matches. Germline-derived CDR1 and CDR2 are MGHRA and YSYEKL.